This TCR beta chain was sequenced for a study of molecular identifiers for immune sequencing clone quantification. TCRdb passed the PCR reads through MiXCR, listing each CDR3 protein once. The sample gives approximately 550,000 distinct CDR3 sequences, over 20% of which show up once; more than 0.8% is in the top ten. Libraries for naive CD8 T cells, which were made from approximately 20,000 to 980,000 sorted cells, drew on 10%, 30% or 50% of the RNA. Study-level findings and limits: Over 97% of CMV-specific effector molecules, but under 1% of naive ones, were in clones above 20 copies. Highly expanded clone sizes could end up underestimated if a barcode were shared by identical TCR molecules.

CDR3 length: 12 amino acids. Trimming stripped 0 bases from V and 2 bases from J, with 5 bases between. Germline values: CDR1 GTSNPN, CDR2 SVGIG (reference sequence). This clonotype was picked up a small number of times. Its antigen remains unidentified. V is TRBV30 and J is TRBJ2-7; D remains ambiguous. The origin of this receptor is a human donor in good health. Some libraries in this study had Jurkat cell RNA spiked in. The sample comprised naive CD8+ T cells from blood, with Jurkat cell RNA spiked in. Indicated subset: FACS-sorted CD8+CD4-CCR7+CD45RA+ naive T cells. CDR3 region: CAWSVAAYEQYF. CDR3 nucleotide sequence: TGTGCCTGGAGTGTTGCTGCCTACGAGCAGTACTTC.